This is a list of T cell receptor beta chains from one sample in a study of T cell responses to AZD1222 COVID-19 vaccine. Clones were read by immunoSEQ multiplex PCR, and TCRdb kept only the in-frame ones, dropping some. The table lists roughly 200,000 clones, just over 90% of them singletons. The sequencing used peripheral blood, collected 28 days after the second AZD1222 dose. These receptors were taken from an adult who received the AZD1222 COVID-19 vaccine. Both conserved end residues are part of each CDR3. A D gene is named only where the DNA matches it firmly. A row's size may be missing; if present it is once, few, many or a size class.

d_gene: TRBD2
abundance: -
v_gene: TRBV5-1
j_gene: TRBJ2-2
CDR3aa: CASSQRLAGGPNTGELFF
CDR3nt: TGCGCCAGCAGTCAAAGACTAGCGGGAGGACCGAACACCGGGGAGCTGTTTTTT

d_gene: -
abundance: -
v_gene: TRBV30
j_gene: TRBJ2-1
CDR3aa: CAWNTGLLRDEQFF
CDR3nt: TGTGCCTGGAACACAGGCCTTCTCCGGGATGAGCAGTTCTTC

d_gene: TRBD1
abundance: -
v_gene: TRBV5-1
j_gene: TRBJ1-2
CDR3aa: CASSSPGDSDGYTF
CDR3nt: TGCGCCAGCAGCTCACCCGGGGACAGCGATGGCTACACCTTC

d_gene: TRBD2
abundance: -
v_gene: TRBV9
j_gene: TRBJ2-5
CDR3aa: CASSVAASGYQETQYF
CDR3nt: TGTGCCAGCAGCGTAGCAGCTAGCGGGTACCAAGAGACCCAGTACTTC

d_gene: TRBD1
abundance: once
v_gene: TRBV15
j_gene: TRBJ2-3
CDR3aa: CATRRGQGQSFAQYF
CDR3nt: TGTGCCACCAGGAGGGGACAGGGGCAGTCTTTTGCGCAGTATTTT

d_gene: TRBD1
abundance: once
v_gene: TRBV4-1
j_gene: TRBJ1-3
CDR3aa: CPPSQLGTGYGNTIYF
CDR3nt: TGCCCCCCCAGCCAACTCGGGACAGGGTACGGAAACACCATATATTTT

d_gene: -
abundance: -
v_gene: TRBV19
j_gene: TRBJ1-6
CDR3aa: CASSTTWGSYNSPLHF
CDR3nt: TGTGCCAGTAGTACGACTTGGGGCTCCTATAATTCACCCCTCCACTTT

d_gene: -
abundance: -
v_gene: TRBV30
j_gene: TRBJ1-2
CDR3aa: CAWSATSQGPLYGYTF
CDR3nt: TGTGCCTGGAGCGCGACTTCCCAGGGGCCACTCTATGGCTACACCTTC

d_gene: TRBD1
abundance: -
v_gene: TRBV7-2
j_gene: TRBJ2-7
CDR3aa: CASSLGGTGGRYEQYF
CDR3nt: TGTGCCAGCAGCTTAGGAGGGACAGGAGGACGGTACGAGCAGTACTTC

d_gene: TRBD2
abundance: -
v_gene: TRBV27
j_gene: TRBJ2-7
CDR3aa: CASSSFLAGGRSYEQYF
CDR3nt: TGTGCCAGCAGTTCCTTCCTAGCGGGAGGGCGATCCTACGAGCAGTACTTC

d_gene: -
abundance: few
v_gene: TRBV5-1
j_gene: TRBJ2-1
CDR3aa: CASSPGTIPYNEQFF
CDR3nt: TGCGCCAGCAGCCCCGGGACGATCCCTTACAATGAGCAGTTCTTC

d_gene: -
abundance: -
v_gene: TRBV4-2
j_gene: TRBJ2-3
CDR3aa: CASSQDHQRLRGTDTQYF
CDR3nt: TGTGCCAGCAGCCAAGATCATCAGCGGCTTAGGGGCACAGATACGCAGTATTTT

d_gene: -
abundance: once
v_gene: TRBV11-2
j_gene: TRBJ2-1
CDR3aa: CASSLSTYNEQFF
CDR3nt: TGTGCCAGCAGCTTATCCACTTACAATGAGCAGTTCTTC

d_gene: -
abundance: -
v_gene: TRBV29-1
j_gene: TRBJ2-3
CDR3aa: CSLRGTVTSTDTQYF
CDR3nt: TGCAGCCTAAGGGGGACCGTTACGTCCACAGATACGCAGTATTTT

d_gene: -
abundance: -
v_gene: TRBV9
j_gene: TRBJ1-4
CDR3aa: CASSFRDGATNEKLFF
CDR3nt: TGTGCCAGCAGCTTTCGGGACGGGGCAACTAATGAAAAACTGTTTTTT

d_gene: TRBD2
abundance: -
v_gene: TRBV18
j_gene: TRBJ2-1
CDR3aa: CASSSTSGAYNEQFF
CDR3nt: TGTGCCAGCTCATCTACTAGCGGGGCTTACAATGAGCAGTTCTTC

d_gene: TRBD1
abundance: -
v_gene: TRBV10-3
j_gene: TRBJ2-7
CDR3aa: CAISWDSAYEQYF
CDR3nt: TGTGCCATCAGCTGGGACAGTGCCTACGAGCAGTACTTC

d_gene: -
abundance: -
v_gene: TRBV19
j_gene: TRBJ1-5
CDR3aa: CASSFTEGGRQPQHF
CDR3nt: TGTGCCAGTAGTTTTACAGAGGGGGGAAGGCAGCCCCAGCATTTT

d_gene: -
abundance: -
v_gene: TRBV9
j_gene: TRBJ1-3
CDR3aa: CASSADPTGNTIYF
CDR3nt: TGTGCCAGCAGCGCGGACCCGACGGGAAACACCATATATTTT

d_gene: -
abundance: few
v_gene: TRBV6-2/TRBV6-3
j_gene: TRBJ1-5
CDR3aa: CASSYQWGYSNQPQHF
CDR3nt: TGTGCCAGCAGTTACCAGTGGGGGTATAGCAATCAGCCCCAGCATTTT

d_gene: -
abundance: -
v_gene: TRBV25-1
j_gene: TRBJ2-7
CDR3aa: CASVRDLGHEQYF
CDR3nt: TGTGCCAGTGTCCGGGACCTCGGGCACGAGCAGTACTTC

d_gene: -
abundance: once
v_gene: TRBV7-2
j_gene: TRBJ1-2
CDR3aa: CASSTYRRGSYGYTF
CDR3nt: TGTGCCAGCAGCACCTACAGGCGAGGGTCCTATGGCTACACCTTC

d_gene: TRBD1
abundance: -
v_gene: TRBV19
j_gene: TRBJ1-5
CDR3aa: CASSRWTGGANQPQHF
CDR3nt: TGTGCCAGTAGTCGATGGACAGGGGGTGCCAATCAGCCCCAGCATTTT

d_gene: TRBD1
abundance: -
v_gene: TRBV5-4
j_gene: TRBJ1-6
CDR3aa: CASSLGRGQVNSPLHF
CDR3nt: TGTGCCAGCAGCTTGGGCAGGGGGCAGGTTAATTCACCCCTCCACTTT

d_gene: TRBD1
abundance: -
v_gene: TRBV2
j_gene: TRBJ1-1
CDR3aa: CASSVQGPPATEAFF
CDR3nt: TGTGCCAGCAGCGTACAGGGGCCCCCTGCGACTGAAGCTTTCTTT

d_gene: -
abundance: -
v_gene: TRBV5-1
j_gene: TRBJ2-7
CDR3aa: CASSLSSGMPYEQYF
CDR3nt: TGCGCCAGCAGCTTGAGTTCGGGAATGCCCTACGAGCAGTACTTC

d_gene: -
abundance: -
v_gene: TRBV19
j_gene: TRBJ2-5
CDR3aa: CASSVGAGWQETQYF
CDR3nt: TGTGCCAGTAGTGTAGGGGCCGGCTGGCAAGAGACCCAGTACTTC

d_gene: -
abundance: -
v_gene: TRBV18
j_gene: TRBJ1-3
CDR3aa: CASSEQGGVNTIYF
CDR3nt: TGTGCCAGCTCAGAACAGGGCGGCGTAAACACCATATATTTT

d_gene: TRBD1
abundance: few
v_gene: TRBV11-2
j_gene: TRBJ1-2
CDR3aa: CASSTGGEGGYTF
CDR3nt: TGTGCCAGCAGCACAGGGGGCGAAGGAGGCTACACCTTC

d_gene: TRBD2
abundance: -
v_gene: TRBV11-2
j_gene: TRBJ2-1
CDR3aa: CASSFRSSGLTYNEQFF
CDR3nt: TGTGCCAGCAGCTTCCGTTCTAGCGGGCTTACCTACAATGAGCAGTTCTTC

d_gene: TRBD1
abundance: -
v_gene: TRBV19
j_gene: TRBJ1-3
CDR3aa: CASSPQGSGNTIYF
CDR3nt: TGTGCCAGTAGTCCACAGGGGTCTGGAAACACCATATATTTT

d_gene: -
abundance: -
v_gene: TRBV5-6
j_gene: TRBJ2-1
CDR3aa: CASSLSLANEQFF
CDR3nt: TGTGCCAGCAGCTTGTCTCTAGCCAATGAGCAGTTCTTC

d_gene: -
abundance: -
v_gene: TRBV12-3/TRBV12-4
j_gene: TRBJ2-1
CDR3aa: CASSPARMGEQFF
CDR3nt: TGTGCCAGCAGTCCCGCTAGAATGGGTGAGCAGTTCTTC

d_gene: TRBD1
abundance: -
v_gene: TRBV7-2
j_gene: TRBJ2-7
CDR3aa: CASSLYGTGVYEQYF
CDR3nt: TGTGCCAGCAGCTTATACGGGACAGGGGTCTACGAGCAGTACTTC

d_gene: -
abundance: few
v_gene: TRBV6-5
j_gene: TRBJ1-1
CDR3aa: CATSKQGGMNTEAFF
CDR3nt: TGTGCCACGTCTAAGCAGGGTGGGATGAACACTGAAGCTTTCTTT

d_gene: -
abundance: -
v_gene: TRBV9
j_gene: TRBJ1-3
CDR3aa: CASRKGGSGNTIYF
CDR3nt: TGTGCCAGCAGGAAGGGGGGCTCTGGAAACACCATATATTTT

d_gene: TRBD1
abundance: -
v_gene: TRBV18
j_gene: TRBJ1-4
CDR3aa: CASSAGTDEKLFF
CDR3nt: TGTGCCAGCTCGGCCGGGACAGATGAAAAACTGTTTTTT

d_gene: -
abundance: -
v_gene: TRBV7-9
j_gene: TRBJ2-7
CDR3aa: CASTSGTQAYEQYF
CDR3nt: TGTGCCAGCACTTCCGGGACACAAGCCTACGAGCAGTACTTC

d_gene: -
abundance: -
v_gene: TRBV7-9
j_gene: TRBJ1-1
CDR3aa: CASSPPGGYNEAFF
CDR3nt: TGTGCCAGCAGCCCTCCGGGAGGCTATAATGAAGCTTTCTTT

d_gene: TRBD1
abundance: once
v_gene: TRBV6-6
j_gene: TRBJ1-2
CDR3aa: CASSGTENYGYTF
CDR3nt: TGTGCCAGCTCCGGGACAGAAAACTATGGCTACACCTTC

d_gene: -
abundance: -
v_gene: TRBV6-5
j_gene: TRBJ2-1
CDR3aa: CASSSRVTGFNEQFF
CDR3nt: TGTGCCAGCAGTAGCCGGGTAACAGGCTTCAATGAGCAGTTCTTC

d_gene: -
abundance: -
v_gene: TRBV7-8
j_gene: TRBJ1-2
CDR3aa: CASKLALGTQYGYTF
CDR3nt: TGTGCCAGCAAGCTGGCCCTTGGGACACAGTATGGCTACACCTTC

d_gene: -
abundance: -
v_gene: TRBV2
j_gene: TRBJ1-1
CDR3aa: CASRWTGNTEAFF
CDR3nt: TGTGCCAGCAGGTGGACGGGGAACACTGAAGCTTTCTTT

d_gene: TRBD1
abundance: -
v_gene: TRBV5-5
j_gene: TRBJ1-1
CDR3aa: CASSLWTGGTEAFF
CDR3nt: TGTGCCAGCAGCTTATGGACAGGCGGCACTGAAGCTTTCTTT

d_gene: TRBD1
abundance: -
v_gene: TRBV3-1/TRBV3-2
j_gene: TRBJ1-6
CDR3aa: CASSQDRQGADSPLHF
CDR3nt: TGTGCCAGCAGCCAAGACAGACAGGGGGCTGATTCACCCCTCCACTTT

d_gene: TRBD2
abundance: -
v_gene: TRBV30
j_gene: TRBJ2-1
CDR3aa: CAWSVVRGGPVSYNEQFF
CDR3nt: TGTGCCTGGAGTGTGGTGCGGGGGGGGCCCGTCTCCTACAATGAGCAGTTCTTC

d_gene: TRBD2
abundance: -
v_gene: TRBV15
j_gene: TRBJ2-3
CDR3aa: CATRAGGSSDTQYF
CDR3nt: TGTGCCACCAGGGCGGGAGGCAGTTCAGATACGCAGTATTTT

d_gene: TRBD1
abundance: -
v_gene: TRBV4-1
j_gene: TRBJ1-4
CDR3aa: CASSQRPGGGDEKLFF
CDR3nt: TGCGCCAGCAGCCAAAGGCCAGGGGGCGGGGATGAAAAACTGTTTTTT

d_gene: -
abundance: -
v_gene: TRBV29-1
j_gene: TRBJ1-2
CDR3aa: CSVVWGSNYGYTF
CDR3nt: TGCAGCGTTGTATGGGGGAGCAACTATGGCTACACCTTC